These T cell receptor beta chains were read from a single sample in a study of identical twins. TCRdb independently ran MiXCR on the 5' RACE reads; one entry per CDR3 protein. Of 200,000 to 250,000 distinct CDR3 sequences listed, under 8.5% are singletons. These data also featured in a second study, about T cells expressing NK-cell markers.

What was sequenced was CD8+ T cells sorted from blood. Receptors were obtained from a woman under 30 in good health. CDR3s include the opening cysteine and the closing phenylalanine or tryptophan. A D gene is named only where the DNA matches it firmly. Not every row has a clone size; where given, it reads once, few, many or a size class.

d_gene,abundance,v_gene,j_gene,CDR3aa,CDR3nt
TRBD1,-,TRBV9,TRBJ2-5,CASSVGVGTGQETQYF,TGTGCCAGCAGCGTAGGCGTGGGGACAGGACAAGAGACCCAGTACTTC
TRBD2,-,TRBV7-9,TRBJ2-5,CASSLGLGDPETQYF,TGTGCCAGCAGCCTCGGACTAGGGGACCCAGAGACCCAGTACTTC
-,few,TRBV7-9,TRBJ1-2,CASSLFSEKVGYTF,TGTGCCAGCAGCTTATTTTCCGAGAAAGTCGGCTACACCTTC
TRBD2,-,TRBV6-5,TRBJ2-1,CASSYSQRELNNEQFF,TGTGCCAGCAGTTACTCACAGCGGGAGCTGAACAATGAGCAGTTCTTC
-,many,TRBV20-1,TRBJ2-7,CSARLPGRYEQYF,TGCAGTGCTAGACTACCCGGACGGTACGAGCAGTACTTC
-,-,TRBV12-3/TRBV12-4,TRBJ2-3,CASSLTFAMGTTLADTQYF,TGTGCCAGCAGTTTGACGTTCGCTATGGGAACTACTCTAGCGGATACGCAGTATTTT
-,-,TRBV3-1,TRBJ1-4,CASRARANEKLFF,TGTGCCAGCAGGGCCCGCGCTAATGAAAAACTGTTTTTT
-,many,TRBV30,TRBJ2-3,CACLTLTDTQYF,TGTGCCTGCCTTACACTCACAGATACGCAGTATTTT
-,-,TRBV11-2,TRBJ2-3,CASSPLLRTDTQYF,TGTGCCAGCAGCCCTCTACTCCGCACAGATACGCAGTATTTT
TRBD1,-,TRBV6-1,TRBJ1-5,CASTGTGHQPQHF,TGTGCCAGCACTGGGACAGGCCATCAGCCCCAGCATTTT
-,few,TRBV4-3,TRBJ2-7,CASSQEISYEQYF,TGCGCCAGCAGCCAAGAGATAAGTTACGAGCAGTACTTC
-,-,TRBV6-5,TRBJ1-1,CASSYTLLGQNTEAFF,TGTGCCAGCAGTTACACCCTCTTGGGACAGAACACTGAAGCTTTCTTT
TRBD2,few,TRBV6-5,TRBJ2-1,CASTPRLAERRDEQFF,TGTGCCAGCACCCCTCGTCTAGCGGAGCGTCGGGATGAGCAGTTCTTC
TRBD1,-,TRBV20-1,TRBJ2-7,CSALPRTGPTYEQYF,TGCAGTGCTCTGCCCCGGACAGGACCCACCTACGAGCAGTACTTC
-,few,TRBV27,TRBJ2-7,CASSFGPGNEQYF,TGTGCCAGCAGTTTCGGACCGGGAAACGAGCAGTACTTC
-,-,TRBV3-1,TRBJ2-5,CASSQDLVQGFDF,TGTGCCAGCAGCCAAGATCTTGTACAGGGCTTTGACTTC
-,many,TRBV4-3,TRBJ2-1,CASSQTGSTEGDEQFF,TGCGCCAGCAGCCAAACCGGGTCTACCGAAGGGGATGAGCAGTTCTTC
TRBD2,-,TRBV10-3,TRBJ2-2,CAISDVVLLAGTGELFF,TGTGCCATCAGTGATGTCGTACTACTAGCGGGAACCGGGGAGCTGTTTTTT
TRBD2,-,TRBV7-9,TRBJ2-1,CASSFIGTRVAEQFF,TGTGCCAGCAGCTTTATCGGGACTAGAGTTGCTGAGCAGTTCTTC
-,many,TRBV29-1,TRBJ2-7,CSVVGASAGEQYF,TGCAGCGTTGTCGGTGCCTCCGCCGGCGAGCAGTACTTC
-,many,TRBV9,TRBJ2-2,CASSPPRTGELFF,TGTGCCAGCAGCCCCCCAAGGACCGGGGAGCTGTTTTTT
TRBD1,few,TRBV12-5,TRBJ1-3,CASGFRDRGRIERNTIYF,TGTGCTAGTGGTTTTCGGGACAGGGGGCGCATCGAAAGAAACACCATATATTTT
-,-,TRBV7-9,TRBJ1-1,CASSLDWGPHVEAFF,TGTGCCAGCAGCTTAGATTGGGGCCCACACGTAGAAGCTTTCTTT
-,few,TRBV25-1,TRBJ1-1,CASSVGRGSEAFF,TGTGCCAGCAGTGTGGGTAGGGGTTCTGAAGCTTTCTTT
-,many,TRBV19,TRBJ1-1,CASSIDQGAVNTEAFF,TGTGCCAGTAGTATAGATCAGGGCGCGGTGAACACTGAAGCTTTCTTT
-,-,TRBV2,TRBJ2-2,CASNAGARELFF,TGTGCCAGCAACGCCGGGGCGCGGGAGCTGTTTTTT
TRBD2,-,TRBV20-1,TRBJ2-1,CSARADTSGDYNEQFF,TGCAGTGCTAGAGCGGATACTAGCGGGGACTACAATGAGCAGTTCTTC
TRBD2,few,TRBV7-2,TRBJ2-7,CASSLDLAGGFEQYF,TGTGCCAGCAGCTTAGACCTAGCGGGTGGGTTCGAGCAGTACTTC